A selection of T cell receptor beta chains follows, all from one sample in a study of blood T cell repertoires in COVID-19. Profiled with immunoSEQ multiplex PCR; TCRdb holds only in-frame clones, not every one. Among a few hundred thousand clones listed, around 89% were seen once. Specimen: peripheral blood. Every receptor here comes from a man aged 25 to 40 with acute or convalescent COVID-19. Both conserved end residues are trimmed from each CDR3. D genes are given only for firm matches.

CDR3,D,J,V
ASSDWGHPYEQY,NA,TRBJ2-7,TRBV2
ASSTRQGAGGELF,TRBD1,TRBJ2-2,TRBV2
AWSEGGNQPQH,NA,TRBJ1-5,TRBV30
ASSQDGKEDFYSNQPQH,NA,TRBJ1-5,TRBV14
AWSLRQGASPLH,TRBD1,TRBJ1-6,TRBV30
ATEDRLYGYT,TRBD1,TRBJ1-2,TRBV15
AWSADRAFFEPQH,TRBD1,TRBJ1-5,TRBV30
ASSLTSGALKPNVLT,NA,TRBJ2-6,TRBV7-3
ASSQVGGAGETQY,NA,TRBJ2-5,TRBV3-1/TRBV3-2
ASSVGAVEKLF,NA,TRBJ1-4,TRBV19
ASSDRKNQPQH,NA,TRBJ1-5,TRBV18
ASSDRTGYEQY,NA,TRBJ2-7,TRBV28
ASSQVWGASPTEAF,NA,TRBJ1-1,TRBV4-1
ASSSGQGRAYNEQF,TRBD1,TRBJ2-1,TRBV27
ASSDFGVGYGYT,NA,TRBJ1-2,TRBV7-2
ASSVRDTQY,NA,TRBJ2-3,TRBV5-6
ASSLQTRGGELF,NA,TRBJ1-4,TRBV18
ASSGGRGFPEAQY,TRBD1,TRBJ2-5,TRBV27
ASSLVSGTVSTYEQY,TRBD1,TRBJ2-7,TRBV11-2
AISSFGGAPF,NA,TRBJ2-1,TRBV10-3
ASSSFYEQY,NA,TRBJ2-7,TRBV27
ASSRRGDAAQPQH,NA,TRBJ1-5,TRBV2
ASSIAVSSYEQY,NA,TRBJ2-7,TRBV19
ASSRTSGDFYEQY,TRBD2,TRBJ2-7,TRBV3-1/TRBV3-2
ASSHRGGYT,TRBD1,TRBJ1-2,TRBV6-5
ASRIQGYEQY,NA,TRBJ2-7,TRBV11-1
ASSRQPGGNSPLH,TRBD1,TRBJ1-6,TRBV27
ATSRDRQGRYEQY,NA,TRBJ2-7,TRBV15
TSSLRGLETDTQY,NA,TRBJ2-3,TRBV27
ASSPDRGPRQPQH,TRBD1,TRBJ1-5,TRBV27
ASSPNSLSYYGYT,NA,TRBJ1-2,TRBV27
ASSLVQGTDTQY,NA,TRBJ2-3,TRBV5-6
AWAPEGGPEQY,TRBD2,TRBJ2-7,TRBV30
ASSVGTSGGADNEQF,TRBD2,TRBJ2-1,TRBV9